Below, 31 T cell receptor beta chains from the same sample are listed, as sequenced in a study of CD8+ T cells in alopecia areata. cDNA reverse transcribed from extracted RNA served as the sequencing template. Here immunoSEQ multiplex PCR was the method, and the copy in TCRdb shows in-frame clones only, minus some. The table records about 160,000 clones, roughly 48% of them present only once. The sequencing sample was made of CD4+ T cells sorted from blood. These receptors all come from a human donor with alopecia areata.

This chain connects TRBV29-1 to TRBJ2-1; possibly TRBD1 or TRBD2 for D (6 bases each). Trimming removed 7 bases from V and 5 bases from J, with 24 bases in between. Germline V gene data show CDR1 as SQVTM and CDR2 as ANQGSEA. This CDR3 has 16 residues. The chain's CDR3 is CSAAWSGAGAHNEQFF. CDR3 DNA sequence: TGCAGCGCCGCTTGGTCGGGGGCAGGGGCTCACAATGAGCAGTTCTTC.

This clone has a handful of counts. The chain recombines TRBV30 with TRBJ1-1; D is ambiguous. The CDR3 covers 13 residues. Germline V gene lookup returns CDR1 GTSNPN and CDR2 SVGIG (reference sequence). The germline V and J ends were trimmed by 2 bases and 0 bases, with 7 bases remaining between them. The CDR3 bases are TGTGCCTGGAGTACGGCTCTGAACACTGAAGCTTTCTTT. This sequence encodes CAWSTALNTEAFF. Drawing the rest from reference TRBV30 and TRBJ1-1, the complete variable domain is SQTIHQWPATLVQPVGSPLSLECTVEGTSNPNLYWYRQAAGRGLQLLFYSVGIGQISSEVPQNLSASRPQDRQFILSSKKLLLSDSGFYLCAWSTALNTEAFFGQGTRLTVV.

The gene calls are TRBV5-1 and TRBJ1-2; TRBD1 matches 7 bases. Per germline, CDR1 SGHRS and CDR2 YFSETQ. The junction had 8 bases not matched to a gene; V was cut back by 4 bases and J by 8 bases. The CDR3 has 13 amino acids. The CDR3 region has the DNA TGCGCCAGCAGCCGGCGCGGACAGGACGGCTACACCTTC. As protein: CASSRRGQDGYTF.

This CDR3 reads CSVERDYGYTF. CDR3 nucleotides: TGCAGCGTTGAAAGAGACTATGGCTACACCTTC. J is TRBJ1-2 and V is TRBV29-1; D not resolved. Germline CDR1 SQVTM, CDR2 ANQGSEA. This CDR3 contains 11 residues. V lost 2 bases and J 3 bases, leaving 4 bases between the germline ends.

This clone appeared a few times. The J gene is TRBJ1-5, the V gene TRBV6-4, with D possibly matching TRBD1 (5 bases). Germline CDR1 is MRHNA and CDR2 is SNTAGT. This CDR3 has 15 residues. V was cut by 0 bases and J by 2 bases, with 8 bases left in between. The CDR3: CASSDSGGGNQPQHF. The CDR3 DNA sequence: TGTGCCAGCAGTGACTCCGGAGGGGGCAATCAGCCCCAGCATTTT.

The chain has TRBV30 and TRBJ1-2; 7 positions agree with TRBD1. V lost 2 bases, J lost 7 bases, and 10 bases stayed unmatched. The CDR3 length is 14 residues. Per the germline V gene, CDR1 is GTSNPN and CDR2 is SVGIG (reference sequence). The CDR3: CAWSRSTGLGGYTF. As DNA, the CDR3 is TGTGCCTGGAGTCGCTCGACAGGGCTCGGTGGCTACACCTTC.

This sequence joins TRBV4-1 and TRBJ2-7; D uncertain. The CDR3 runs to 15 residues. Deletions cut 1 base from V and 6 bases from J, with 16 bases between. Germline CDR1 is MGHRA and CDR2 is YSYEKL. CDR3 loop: CASSQVLGQLGEQYF. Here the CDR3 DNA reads TGCGCCAGCAGCCAAGTCCTTGGGCAGCTTGGCGAGCAGTACTTC.

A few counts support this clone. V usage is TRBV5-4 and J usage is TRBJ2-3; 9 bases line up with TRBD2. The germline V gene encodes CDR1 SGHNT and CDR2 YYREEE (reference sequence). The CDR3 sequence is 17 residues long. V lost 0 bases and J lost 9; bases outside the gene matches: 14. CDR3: CASSLEGLAGRKDTQYF. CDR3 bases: TGTGCCAGCAGCTTGGAGGGGCTAGCGGGACGGAAGGACACGCAGTATTTT.

The CDR3 DNA is TGTGCCTGTAACCGGGACAGCTACTACGAGCAGTACTTC. This codes for CACNRDSYYEQYF. The chain is built from TRBV30 and TRBJ2-7; 7 bases line up with TRBD1. The length of the CDR3 is 13 residues. J was trimmed by 3 bases and V by 6 bases; bases with no gene match: 8. Germline CDR1 GTSNPN, CDR2 SVGIG (reference sequence).

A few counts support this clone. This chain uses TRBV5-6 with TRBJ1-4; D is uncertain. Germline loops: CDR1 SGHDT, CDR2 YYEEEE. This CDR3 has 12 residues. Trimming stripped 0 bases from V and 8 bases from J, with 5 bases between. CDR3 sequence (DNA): TGTGCCAGCAGCTTGGTCGGAGAAAAACTGTTTTTT. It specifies CASSLVGEKLFF. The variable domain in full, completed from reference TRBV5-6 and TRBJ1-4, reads DAGVTQSPTHLIKTRGQQVTLRCSPKSGHDTVSWYQQALGQGPQFIFQYYEEEERQRGNFPDRFSGHQFPNYSSELNVNALLLGDSALYLCASSLVGEKLFFGSGTQLSVL.

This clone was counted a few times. The CDR3 region has the DNA TGTTCCAGTCTCCGGGGCCCGAACACTGAAGCTTTCTTT. Translated, it gives CSSLRGPNTEAFF. The gene calls are TRBV30 and TRBJ1-1, with a tentative D call TRBD1 (5 bases). CDR1 is GTSNPN, CDR2 SVGIG, per germline (reference sequence). The CDR3 consists of 13 residues.

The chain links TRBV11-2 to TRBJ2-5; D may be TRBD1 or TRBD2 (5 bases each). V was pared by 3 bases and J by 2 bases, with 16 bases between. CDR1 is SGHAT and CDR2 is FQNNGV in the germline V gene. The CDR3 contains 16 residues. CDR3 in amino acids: CASSLGRGATQETQYF. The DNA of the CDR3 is TGTGCCAGCAGCTTGGGAAGGGGAGCCACACAAGAGACCCAGTACTTC.

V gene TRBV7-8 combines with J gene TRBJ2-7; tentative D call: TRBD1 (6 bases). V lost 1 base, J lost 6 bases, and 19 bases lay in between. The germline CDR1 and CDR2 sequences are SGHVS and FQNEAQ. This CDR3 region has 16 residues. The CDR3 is CASSLVPGVPLTEQYF. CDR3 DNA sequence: TGTGCCAGCAGCTTAGTTCCAGGGGTCCCTCTCACCGAGCAGTACTTC.

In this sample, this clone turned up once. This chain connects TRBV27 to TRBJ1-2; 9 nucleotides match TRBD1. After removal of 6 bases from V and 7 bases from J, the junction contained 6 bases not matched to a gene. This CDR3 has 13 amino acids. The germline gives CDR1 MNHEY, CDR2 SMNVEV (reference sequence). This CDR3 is CASRPTGGSGYTF. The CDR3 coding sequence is TGTGCCAGCAGACCTACAGGGGGCTCTGGCTACACCTTC.

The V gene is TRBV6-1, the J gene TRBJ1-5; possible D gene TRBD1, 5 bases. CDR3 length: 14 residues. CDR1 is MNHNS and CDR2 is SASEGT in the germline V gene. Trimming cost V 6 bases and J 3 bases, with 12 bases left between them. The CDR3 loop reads CASRPGLFNQPQHF. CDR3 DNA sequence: TGTGCCAGCAGACCGGGACTGTTCAATCAGCCCCAGCATTTT.

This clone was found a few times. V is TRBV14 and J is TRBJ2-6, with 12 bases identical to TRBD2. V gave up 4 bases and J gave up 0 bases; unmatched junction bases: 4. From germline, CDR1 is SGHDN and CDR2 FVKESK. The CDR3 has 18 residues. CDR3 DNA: TGTGCCAGCAGCCGGGGACTAGCGGGCAGCTCTGGGGCCAACGTCCTGACTTTC. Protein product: CASSRGLAGSSGANVLTF.

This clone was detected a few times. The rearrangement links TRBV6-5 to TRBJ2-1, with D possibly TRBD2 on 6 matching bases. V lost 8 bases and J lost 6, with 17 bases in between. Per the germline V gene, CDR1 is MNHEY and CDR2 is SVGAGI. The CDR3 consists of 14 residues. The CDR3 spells CASARGERGNEQFF. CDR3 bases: TGTGCCAGCGCCCGCGGGGAAAGGGGCAATGAGCAGTTCTTC.

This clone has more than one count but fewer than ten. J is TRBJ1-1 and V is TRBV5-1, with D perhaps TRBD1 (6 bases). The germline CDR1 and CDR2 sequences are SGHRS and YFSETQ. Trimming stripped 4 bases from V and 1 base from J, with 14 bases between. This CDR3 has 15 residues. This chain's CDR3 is CASSTAGTQNTEAFF. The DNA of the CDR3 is TGCGCCAGCAGCACAGCCGGGACACAGAACACTGAAGCTTTCTTT. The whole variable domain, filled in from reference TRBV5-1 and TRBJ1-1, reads KAGVTQTPRYLIKTRGQQVTLSCSPISGHRSVSWYQQTPGQGLQFLFEYFSETQRNKGNFPGRFSGRQFSNSRSEMNVSTLELGDSALYLCASSTAGTQNTEAFFGQGTRLTVV.

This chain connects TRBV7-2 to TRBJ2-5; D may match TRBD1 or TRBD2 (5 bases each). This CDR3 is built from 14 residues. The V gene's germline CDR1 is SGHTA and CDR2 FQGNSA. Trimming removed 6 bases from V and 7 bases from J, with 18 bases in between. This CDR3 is CASSRDHQAGTQYF. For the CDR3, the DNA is TGTGCCAGCAGTCGGGACCACCAGGCGGGGACCCAGTACTTC. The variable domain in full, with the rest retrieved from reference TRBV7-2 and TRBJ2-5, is GAGVSQSPSNKVTEKGKDVELRCDPISGHTALYWYRQSLGQGLEFLIYFQGNSAPDKSGLPSDRFSAERTGGSVSTLTIQRTQQEDSAVYLCASSRDHQAGTQYFGPGTRLLVL.

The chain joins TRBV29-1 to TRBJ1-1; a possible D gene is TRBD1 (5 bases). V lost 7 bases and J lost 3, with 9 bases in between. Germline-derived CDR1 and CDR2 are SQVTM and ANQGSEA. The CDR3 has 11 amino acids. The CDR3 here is CSAGADTEAFF. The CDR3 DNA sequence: TGCAGCGCCGGGGCCGACACTGAAGCTTTCTTT. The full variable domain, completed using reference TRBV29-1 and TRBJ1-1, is SAVISQKPSRDICQRGTSLTIQCQVDSQVTMMFWYRQQPGQSLTLIATANQGSEATYESGFVIDKFPISRPNLTFSTLTVSNMSPEDSSIYLCSAGADTEAFFGQGTRLTVV.

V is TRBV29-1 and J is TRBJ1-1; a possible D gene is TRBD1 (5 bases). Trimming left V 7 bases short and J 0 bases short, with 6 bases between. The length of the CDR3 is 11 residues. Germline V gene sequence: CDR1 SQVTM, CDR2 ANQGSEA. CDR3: CSGGMNTEAFF. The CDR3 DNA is TGCAGCGGGGGGATGAACACTGAAGCTTTCTTT.

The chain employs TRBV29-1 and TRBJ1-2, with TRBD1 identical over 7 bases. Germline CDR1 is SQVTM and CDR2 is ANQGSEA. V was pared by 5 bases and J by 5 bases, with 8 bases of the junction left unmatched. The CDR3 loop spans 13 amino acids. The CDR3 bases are TGCAGCGTTAGCCGGGACAGTCTATATGGCTACACCTTC. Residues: CSVSRDSLYGYTF. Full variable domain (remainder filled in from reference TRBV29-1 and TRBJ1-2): SAVISQKPSRDICQRGTSLTIQCQVDSQVTMMFWYRQQPGQSLTLIATANQGSEATYESGFVIDKFPISRPNLTFSTLTVSNMSPEDSSIYLCSVSRDSLYGYTFGSGTRLTVV.

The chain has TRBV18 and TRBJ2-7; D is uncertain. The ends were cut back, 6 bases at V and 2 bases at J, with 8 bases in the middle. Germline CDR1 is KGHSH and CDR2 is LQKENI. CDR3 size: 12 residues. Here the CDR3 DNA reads TGTGCCAGCTCTCAAAGGGCCTACGAGCAGTACTTC. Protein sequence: CASSQRAYEQYF.

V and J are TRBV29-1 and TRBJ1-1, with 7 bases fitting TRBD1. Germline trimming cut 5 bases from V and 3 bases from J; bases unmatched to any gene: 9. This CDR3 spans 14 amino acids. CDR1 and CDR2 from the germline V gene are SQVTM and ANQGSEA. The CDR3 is CSVTRGPGYTEAFF. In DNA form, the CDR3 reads TGCAGCGTTACAAGGGGGCCGGGGTACACTGAAGCTTTCTTT.

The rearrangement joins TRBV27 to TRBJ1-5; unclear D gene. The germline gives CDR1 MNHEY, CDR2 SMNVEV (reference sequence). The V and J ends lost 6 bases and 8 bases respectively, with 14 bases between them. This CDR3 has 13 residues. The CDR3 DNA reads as TGTGCCAGCAGAGTTGGGTGGGCCGAGCCCCAGCATTTT. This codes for CASRVGWAEPQHF.

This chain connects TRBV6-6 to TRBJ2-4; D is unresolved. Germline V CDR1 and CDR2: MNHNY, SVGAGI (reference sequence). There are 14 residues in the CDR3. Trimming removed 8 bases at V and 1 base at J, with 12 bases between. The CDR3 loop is CASGFADAKNIQYF. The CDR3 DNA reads TGTGCCAGCGGGTTCGCCGATGCCAAAAACATTCAGTACTTC.

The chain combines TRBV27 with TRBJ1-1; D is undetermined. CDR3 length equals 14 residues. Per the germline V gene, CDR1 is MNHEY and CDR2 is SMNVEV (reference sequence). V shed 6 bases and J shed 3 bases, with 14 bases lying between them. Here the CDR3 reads CASSVLGGYTEAFF. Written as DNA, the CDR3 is TGTGCCAGCAGCGTCCTCGGAGGGTACACTGAAGCTTTCTTT.

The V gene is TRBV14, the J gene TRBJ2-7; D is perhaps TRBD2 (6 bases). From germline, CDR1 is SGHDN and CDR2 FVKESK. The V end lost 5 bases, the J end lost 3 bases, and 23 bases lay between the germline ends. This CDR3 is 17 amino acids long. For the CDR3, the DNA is TGTGCCAGCAGCAAAAGGTTGGCCGGAGGGCCGGTCTACGAGCAGTACTTC. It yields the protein CASSKRLAGGPVYEQYF.

The CDR3 sequence: CSVGVGLRTEAFF. In DNA form, the CDR3 reads TGCAGCGTTGGGGTGGGCCTTCGGACTGAAGCTTTCTTT. The rearrangement links TRBV29-1 to TRBJ1-1; D call uncertain. Germline CDR1 and CDR2: SQVTM and ANQGSEA. V was trimmed by 4 bases and J by 5 bases, leaving 14 bases between them. The CDR3 totals 13 residues.

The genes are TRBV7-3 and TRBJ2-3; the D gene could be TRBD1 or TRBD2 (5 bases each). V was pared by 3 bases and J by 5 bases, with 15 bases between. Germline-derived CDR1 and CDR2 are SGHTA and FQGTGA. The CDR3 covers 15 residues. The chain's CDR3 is CASSLSRDRRDTQYF. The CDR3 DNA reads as TGTGCCAGCAGCTTGAGTCGGGACCGAAGAGATACGCAGTATTTT.

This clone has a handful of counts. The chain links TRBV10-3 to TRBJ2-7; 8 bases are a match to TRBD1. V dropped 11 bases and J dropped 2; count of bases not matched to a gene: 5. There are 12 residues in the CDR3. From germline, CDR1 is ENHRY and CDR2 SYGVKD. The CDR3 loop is CAATGAPYEQYF. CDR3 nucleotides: TGTGCCGCGACAGGGGCACCCTACGAGCAGTACTTC.